The rows below give T cell receptor beta chains drawn from one sample of a study of control samples from healthy donors and cancer patients. The protocol was immunoSEQ multiplex PCR, while the TCRdb copy is restricted to in-frame clones and leaves out a portion. The data contain 100,000 to 150,000 clones, approximately 92% of them singletons. The source material was PBMCs. The receptors originated from a man older than 75 with head and neck cancer. The CDR3 runs from the conserved cysteine through the conserved F or W. The order of the fields is J gene, D gene, clone size, V gene, CDR3 DNA, CDR3 protein. The D gene is left open where the match is weak. Size tells how often a clone was seen (once, few, many) or the class of an expanded clone, and some rows leave it out.

TRBJ1-5	-	-	TRBV11-2	TGTGCCAGCAGCCAAAGGGGGGGTAGCGATCAGCCCCAGCATTTT	CASSQRGGSDQPQHF
TRBJ1-1	-	-	TRBV6-5	TGTGCCAGCAGTTACATTGGAGGGATTGCTTTCTTT	CASSYIGGIAFF
TRBJ1-2	-	-	TRBV5-4	TGTGCCAGCAGCTTGGGGGGGTTGGAGTCCAGGAACTATGGCTACACCTTC	CASSLGGLESRNYGYTF
TRBJ1-1	-	-	TRBV5-4	TGTGCCAGCCAGCTATGGCCTCAAGACACTGAAGCTTTCTTT	CASQLWPQDTEAFF
TRBJ1-3	-	-	TRBV3-1/TRBV3-2	TGTGCCAGCAGCCAAGTTGTGGGGGACACCATATATTTT	CASSQVVGDTIYF
TRBJ2-7	-	-	TRBV27	TGTGCCAGCAGTTTAGGGGCAGGGCTCTCCTACGAGCAGTACTTC	CASSLGAGLSYEQYF
TRBJ2-7	-	once	TRBV21-1	TGTGCCAGCCCCTCCCCTAGGGAGCAGTACTTC	CASPSPREQYF
TRBJ2-1	-	-	TRBV29-1	TGCAGCGTTGTTTTTTGGGGGAGCTCCTACAATGAGCAGTTCTTC	CSVVFWGSSYNEQFF
TRBJ1-6	TRBD1	-	TRBV6-6	TGTGCCAGCAGTTACCGACAGGGGCGGTATTCACCCCTCCACTTT	CASSYRQGRYSPLHF
TRBJ2-7	-	-	TRBV27	TGTGCCAGCAGTTCGGGGACCGACGAGCAGTACTTC	CASSSGTDEQYF
TRBJ1-5	-	once	TRBV19	TGTGCCAGTAAGGGGACATCAGAGCCCCAGCATTTT	CASKGTSEPQHF
TRBJ1-2	TRBD1	-	TRBV6-5	TGTGCCAGCAGCGGACAGGGGGGCTATGGCTACACCTTC	CASSGQGGYGYTF
TRBJ1-2	-	-	TRBV21-1	TGTGCCAGCAGCACCGGGCGACAGTCTGGTGGTAACTATGGCTACACCTTC	CASSTGRQSGGNYGYTF
TRBJ1-1	-	-	TRBV10-3	TGTGCCATCACCCCAACCCCTCTTTCGCCGGGGTTCGGGGGCACTGAAGCTTTCTTT	CAITPTPLSPGFGGTEAFF
TRBJ2-5	TRBD1	few	TRBV5-1	TGCGCCAGCAGCTTAGGGGGACAGGGGGCCCCGCAAGAGACCCAGTACTTC	CASSLGGQGAPQETQYF
TRBJ2-1	-	-	TRBV9	TGTGCCAGCAGCGTCTTGACCGGGGCTGGGGATGAGCAGTTCTTC	CASSVLTGAGDEQFF
TRBJ1-3	TRBD1	-	TRBV28	TGTGCCAGCAGTCCAAGCCGGGACAGGAGCTCTGGAAACACCATATATTTT	CASSPSRDRSSGNTIYF
TRBJ2-7	TRBD2	-	TRBV5-1	TGCGCCAGCAGGGGAGGGTCCCACGAGCAGTACTTC	CASRGGSHEQYF
TRBJ2-1	-	-	TRBV4-1	TGCGCCAGCAGCCATCGGCATTCAGCAGGTGAGCAGTTCTTC	CASSHRHSAGEQFF
TRBJ2-7	TRBD2	-	TRBV10-3	TGTGCCATCAGTGAGGGGAGGGATCTGTACTTC	CAISEGRDLYF
TRBJ1-2	-	-	TRBV15	TGTGCCACCAGCAGACCGGGACGGGAGTTCTATGGCTACACCTTC	CATSRPGREFYGYTF
TRBJ2-3	-	-	TRBV6-5	TGTGCCAGCAGTTACTCATCCTCAGATACGCAGTATTTT	CASSYSSSDTQYF
TRBJ2-7	-	-	TRBV6-6	TGTGCCAGCACCTCGAGGGGTGGGGATAACTACGAGCAGTACTTC	CASTSRGGDNYEQYF
TRBJ1-1	-	-	TRBV6-5	TGTGCCAGCAGTTACTCGCAGGGTAACACTGAAGCTTTCTTT	CASSYSQGNTEAFF
TRBJ1-6	-	-	TRBV3-1/TRBV3-2	TGTGCCAGCAGCCAAATAGGGATTGGGTCCTATAATTCACCCCTCCACTTT	CASSQIGIGSYNSPLHF
TRBJ1-4	-	-	TRBV4-1	TGCGCCAGCAGCCCCCGACTGACCGAAAAACTGTTTTTT	CASSPRLTEKLFF
TRBJ2-4	TRBD2	-	TRBV19	TGTGCCAGTAGTCTGGAGCGGGGCTTGGGCATTCAGTACTTC	CASSLERGLGIQYF
TRBJ1-6	-	-	TRBV9	TGTGCCAGCAGCGTAGGCAGGTTTCCACCCCTCCACTTT	CASSVGRFPPLHF
TRBJ1-1	-	-	TRBV10-3	TGTGCCATCAGTGAAACGGCGAACACTGAAGCTTTCTTT	CAISETANTEAFF
TRBJ2-2	TRBD2	-	TRBV5-1	TGCGCCAGCAGCGAGACTAGCGGGGGCATCGGGGAGCTGTTTTTT	CASSETSGGIGELFF
TRBJ1-5	TRBD1	-	TRBV2	TGTGCCAGCAGTGAAGGGGACAGGGGTGGGCAGCCCCAGCATTTT	CASSEGDRGGQPQHF
TRBJ2-1	TRBD1	-	TRBV15	TGTGCCACCAGCAGAACGACAGGGGGCTCCTACAATGAGCAGTTCTTC	CATSRTTGGSYNEQFF
TRBJ1-5	-	once	TRBV10-1	TGCGCCAGCAGTGGGATACGGCCCCAGCATTTT	CASSGIRPQHF
TRBJ2-1	-	-	TRBV27	TGTGCCAGCAGTTTAATCGAGAGCACCCTCGGCAATGAGCAGTTCTTC	CASSLIESTLGNEQFF
TRBJ1-4	-	-	TRBV12-3/TRBV12-4	TGTGCCAGCAGTTTAAGTAATGAAAAACTGTTTTTT	CASSLSNEKLFF
TRBJ2-1	-	-	TRBV25-1	TGTGCCAGCGCTGCTAGGGGTATCAGCAATGAGCAGTTCTTC	CASAARGISNEQFF
TRBJ1-1	-	-	TRBV10-2	TGCGCCAGCAGCCCCCTGGATATGAACACTGAAGCTTTCTTT	CASSPLDMNTEAFF
TRBJ2-1	TRBD2	once	TRBV25-1	TGTGCCAGCAGTGAGTGGACGAGCGGGGGGTTTCACAATGAGCAGTTCTTC	CASSEWTSGGFHNEQFF
TRBJ1-1	TRBD1	-	TRBV6-4	TGTGCCAGCAGCGTAGTACAGGGGCCGAACACTGAAGCTTTCTTT	CASSVVQGPNTEAFF
TRBJ2-1	TRBD2	-	TRBV7-9	TGTGCCAGCAGCTTATTGATGGCGGGGGGTGTGAGTGAGCAGTTCTTC	CASSLLMAGGVSEQFF
TRBJ2-7	TRBD1	-	TRBV7-8	TGTGCCAGCAGCTCATCAGGGGGCATATACGAGCAGTACTTC	CASSSSGGIYEQYF
TRBJ1-2	TRBD1	-	TRBV10-3	TGTGCCATCAGGGGACAGGGTTTGGGCTATGGCTACACCTTC	CAIRGQGLGYGYTF
TRBJ1-2	TRBD1	-	TRBV5-8	TGTGCCAGCAGCTTGAGTTCGTCCCACAGGGGGCATGGCTACACCTTC	CASSLSSSHRGHGYTF
TRBJ2-1	TRBD2	-	TRBV9	TGTGCCAGCAGCGTTGAGGGGACTAGCAGATACAATGAGCAGTTCTTC	CASSVEGTSRYNEQFF
TRBJ2-7	-	-	TRBV12-3/TRBV12-4	TGTGCCAGCAGTTCGGAGGACGGAAACGAGCAGTACTTC	CASSSEDGNEQYF
TRBJ1-1	-	-	TRBV21-1	TGTGCCAGCAGCATTATAGGACAGATTGAAGCTTTCTTT	CASSIIGQIEAFF